These 23 T cell receptor beta chains were all obtained from the same sample, sequenced in a study of identical twins. TCRdb analysed the 5' RACE reads with MiXCR anew, one entry per CDR3 protein. Of about 220,000 distinct CDR3 sequences listed, 6% to 8.5% are singletons. The same data also went into a second study, on yellow fever vaccine responses in identical twins.

Source material: CD8+ T cells sorted from blood. These receptors originate from a young woman in good health.

This clonotype was counted between two and nine times. The chain joins TRBV7-9 to TRBJ2-5; D remains unclear. From germline, CDR1 is SEHNR and CDR2 FQNEAQ (reference sequence). The CDR3 extends over 17 amino acids. The V end lost 0 bases, the J end lost 1 base, and 15 bases lay between the germline ends. CDR3 amino acids: CASSLAKTVYGQETQYF. The DNA for the CDR3 is TGTGCCAGCAGCTTAGCGAAAACAGTTTATGGCCAAGAGACCCAGTACTTC. Full variable domain (rest looked up from reference TRBV7-9 and TRBJ2-5): DTGVSQNPRHKITKRGQNVTFRCDPISEHNRLYWYRQTLGQGPEFLTYFQNEAQLEKSRLLSDRFSAERPKGSFSTLEIQRTEQGDSAMYLCASSLAKTVYGQETQYFGPGTRLLVL.

The rearrangement joins TRBV12-3 or TRBV12-4 to TRBJ2-1, with no clear D. The CDR3 covers 16 residues. V lost 2 bases and J lost 0, with 11 bases in between. CDR3 amino acids: CASSLLGQPSYNEQFF. CDR3 sequence (DNA): TGTGCCAGCAGTTTATTAGGGCAGCCCTCCTACAATGAGCAGTTCTTC.

A single count supports this clonotype. This chain joins TRBV20-1 and TRBJ2-1, with TRBD2 matching 7 bases. The CDR3 covers 15 residues. Unmatched junction bases numbered 12, after V lost 4 bases and J lost 6 bases. Germline V gives CDR1 DFQATT, CDR2 SNEGSKA (reference sequence). CDR3 protein: CSAIQTGGRSNEQFF. CDR3 nucleotides: TGCAGTGCTATCCAGACTGGCGGGAGAAGCAATGAGCAGTTCTTC.

The chain uses TRBV7-6 and TRBJ2-5; 11 nucleotides line up with TRBD2. CDR3 size: 17 residues. From germline, CDR1 is SGHVS and CDR2 FNYEAQ. V dropped 1 base and J dropped 1; count of bases not matched to a gene: 5. The CDR3 loop reads CASSLGRLAGIQETQYF. CDR3 DNA: TGTGCCAGCAGCTTAGGCCGACTAGCGGGAATCCAAGAGACCCAGTACTTC.

This clonotype was detected only a few times. The V gene is TRBV4-1, the J gene TRBJ2-5; the match to TRBD2 covers 13 bases. J lost 6 bases, V lost 1 base, and 5 bases had no gene match. CDR1 is MGHRA and CDR2 is YSYEKL in the germline V gene. This CDR3 has 16 amino acids. CDR3 residues: CASSQGTSGSGKTQYF. CDR3 bases: TGCGCCAGCAGCCAAGGGACTAGCGGGAGTGGAAAGACCCAGTACTTC.

V usage is TRBV12-3 or TRBV12-4 and J usage is TRBJ2-7, with D perhaps TRBD1 or TRBD2 (5 bases each). V was trimmed by 4 bases and J by 5 bases, leaving 9 bases between them. The CDR3 consists of 12 residues. The CDR3 is CASSSGPHEQYF. For the CDR3, the DNA is TGTGCCAGCAGTTCGGGACCTCACGAGCAGTACTTC.

This clonotype was detected many times. The CDR3 protein is CASTDTGGSGYNEQFF. DNA for the CDR3: TGTGCCAGCACAGACACCGGGGGGAGTGGATACAATGAGCAGTTCTTC. The chain joins TRBV27 to TRBJ2-1, with TRBD2 matching over 7 bases. The CDR3 has 16 amino acids. Germline CDR1 is MNHEY and CDR2 is SMNVEV (reference sequence). V was pared by 7 bases and J by 4 bases, with 13 bases of the junction left unmatched.

This clonotype was observed a handful of times. The chain has TRBV15 and TRBJ2-7, with D uncertain. This CDR3 has 15 amino acids. Trimming left V 1 base short and J 4 bases short, with 14 bases between. CDR1 and CDR2 (germline): LNHNV, YYDKDF (reference sequence). CDR3 in amino acids: CATSRVLSLEYEQYF. CDR3 bases: TGTGCCACCAGCAGAGTTCTGTCTCTGGAGTACGAGCAGTACTTC. Complete variable domain (other parts from reference TRBV15 and TRBJ2-7): DAMVIQNPRYQVTQFGKPVTLSCSQTLNHNVMYWYQQKSSQAPKLLFHYYDKDFNNEADTPDNFQSRRPNTSFCFLDIRSPGLGDTAMYLCATSRVLSLEYEQYFGPGTRLTVT.

This clonotype turned up a few times. This rearrangement joins TRBV12-3 or TRBV12-4 to TRBJ2-3, with TRBD1 as a possible D gene (5 bases). This CDR3 has 15 residues. Trimming stripped 7 bases from V and 3 bases from J, with 17 bases between. The CDR3 nucleotides are TGTGCCAGCAATAACCCCAGGGAAAGTACAGATACGCAGTATTTT. Amino acid sequence: CASNNPRESTDTQYF.

This clonotype was detected only a few times. This chain uses TRBV6-1 with TRBJ2-3; TRBD2 agrees at 8 bases. The CDR3 totals 17 residues. The germline gives CDR1 MNHNS, CDR2 SASEGT. V lost 11 bases, J lost 4 bases, and 20 bases stayed unmatched. CDR3 amino acids: CAAKGGMSGGPADTQYF. For the CDR3, the DNA is TGTGCCGCAAAGGGGGGGATGTCGGGAGGGCCGGCAGATACGCAGTATTTT.

The gene calls are TRBV7-9 and TRBJ2-7; D unresolved. Trimming cost V 5 bases and J 3 bases, with 20 bases left between them. Germline V CDR1 and CDR2: SEHNR, FQNEAQ (reference sequence). The CDR3 runs to 16 residues. The CDR3 is CASSPALGIELYEQYF. The CDR3 coding sequence is TGTGCCAGCAGCCCCGCCCTGGGCATAGAACTCTACGAGCAGTACTTC.

This clonotype was seen only a few times. The rearrangement links TRBV20-1 to TRBJ2-1; 10 bases map to TRBD1. CDR1 is DFQATT and CDR2 is SNEGSKA in the germline V gene (reference sequence). The CDR3 is 13 residues long. Losses at the gene ends were 5 bases for V and 8 bases for J; bases not matched to a gene: 6. The CDR3 loop is CSASGQGGHEQFF. CDR3 nucleotide sequence: TGCAGTGCTTCAGGACAGGGGGGGCATGAGCAGTTCTTC.

This clonotype appeared a few times. The chain combines TRBV7-6 with TRBJ2-5; TRBD1 matches at 7 bases. After removal of 4 bases from V and 4 bases from J, the junction contained 6 bases not matched to a gene. The CDR3 contains 14 residues. Per germline, CDR1 SGHVS and CDR2 FNYEAQ. The CDR3 DNA follows: TGTGCCAGCAGCTCCGACAGGGATTCAGAGACCCAGTACTTC. It encodes CASSSDRDSETQYF.

This clonotype has a count of ten or more. V is TRBV7-3 and J is TRBJ2-3; 14 bases are a match to TRBD2. The CDR3 has 17 residues. The trim removed 2 bases at V and 6 bases at J, leaving 7 bases unmatched. CDR1 and CDR2 from the germline V gene are SGHTA and FQGTGA. The CDR3 DNA reads as TGTGCCAGCAGCTTAGTCTCCCGGACTAGCGGGGGGGATACGCAGTATTTT. It codes for CASSLVSRTSGGDTQYF.

The table lists this clonotype with many counts. The chain has TRBV27 and TRBJ2-4; no reliable D call. The CDR3 extends over 15 amino acids. Per germline, CDR1 MNHEY and CDR2 SMNVEV (reference sequence). V gave up 6 bases and J gave up 0 bases, with 12 bases separating them. This chain's CDR3 is CASSLGRLAKNIQYF. The DNA of the CDR3 is TGTGCCAGCAGCCTCGGACGGTTAGCCAAAAACATTCAGTACTTC.

This clonotype was recorded many times. The chain has TRBV29-1 and TRBJ2-5, with D hard to call. The CDR3 runs 13 residues. Germline V gene data show CDR1 as SQVTM and CDR2 as ANQGSEA. The V end lost 6 bases, the J end lost 0 bases, and 11 bases lay between the germline ends. This chain's CDR3 is CSVPTQYQETQYF. The CDR3 nucleotides read TGCAGCGTACCTACTCAGTACCAAGAGACCCAGTACTTC.

This clonotype was picked up a small number of times. The chain is built from TRBV3-1 and TRBJ2-1; the D gene could be TRBD1 or TRBD2 (6 bases each). The CDR3 has 15 amino acids. Trimming left V 6 bases short and J 7 bases short, with 19 bases between. Per germline, CDR1 LGHDT and CDR2 YNNKEL (reference sequence). CDR3 amino acids: CASRPDGGTLNEQFF. The CDR3, as DNA: TGTGCCAGCAGACCGGATGGCGGGACACTAAATGAGCAGTTCTTC.

This sequence joins TRBV5-6 and TRBJ2-5; TRBD2 agrees at 9 bases. V gave up 0 bases and J gave up 2 bases; unmatched junction bases: 2. Germline CDR1 is SGHDT and CDR2 is YYEEEE. The CDR3 is made up of 15 amino acids. The CDR3 DNA reads as TGTGCCAGCAGCTTGGACCTAGCGGGACAAGAGACCCAGTACTTC. This encodes CASSLDLAGQETQYF.

CDR3 protein: CASSPGAPGRGYTF. CDR3 bases: TGTGCCAGCAGTCCCGGGGCACCCGGACGTGGCTACACCTTC. The chain uses TRBV27 and TRBJ1-2; D may be TRBD1 (5 bases). Between the trimmed V and J ends, which lost 5 bases and 7 bases, there was a span of 17 bases. CDR3 length equals 14 residues. Germline V gene sequence: CDR1 MNHEY, CDR2 SMNVEV (reference sequence).

The genes are TRBV6-1 and TRBJ2-1, with 11 bases fitting TRBD2. Germline V gives CDR1 MNHNS, CDR2 SASEGT. There are 15 residues in the CDR3. J was trimmed by 5 bases and V by 2 bases; bases with no gene match: 2. In DNA form, the CDR3 reads TGTGCCAGCAGTGAATTAGCGGGAGGGAACAATGAGCAGTTCTTC. It yields the protein CASSELAGGNNEQFF.

This clonotype has ten or more counts. V is TRBV12-3 or TRBV12-4 and J is TRBJ2-5, with 8 nucleotides matching TRBD2. After removal of 3 bases from V and 5 bases from J, the junction contained 8 bases not matched to a gene. The CDR3 loop spans 15 amino acids. The CDR3 loop reads CASSLVREGHETQYF. CDR3 nucleotide sequence: TGTGCCAGCAGTTTGGTACGGGAGGGCCATGAGACCCAGTACTTC.

There are a few counts of this clonotype. The chain couples TRBV10-3 to TRBJ2-7; D ambiguous. V was clipped by 2 bases and J by 2 bases, with 1 base between them. The CDR3 extends over 11 amino acids. Per germline, CDR1 ENHRY and CDR2 SYGVKD. CDR3 sequence reads: CAISEAYEQYF. CDR3 DNA: TGTGCCATCAGTGAGGCCTACGAGCAGTACTTC.

This clonotype came up many times. This chain joins TRBV12-3 or TRBV12-4 and TRBJ2-5; D ambiguous. Trimming took 3 bases from V and 4 from J, leaving 9 bases between them. This CDR3 is built from 13 residues. In DNA form, the CDR3 reads TGTGCCAGCAGTTTTGGGGTTGGAGAGACCCAGTACTTC. This codes for CASSFGVGETQYF.